This TCR beta chain was captured by sequencing in a study of primary melanoma T cells and metastatic recurrence (dated by TCRdb to about 2020). A note on the overall study: The cohort was made up of 200 or so primary melanomas of stage T2 to T4, with thickness greater than 1 mm. Whether T-cell fraction and T-cell repertoire clonality in primary melanoma tumors predicted patient outcome was tested in the study. Progression-free survival was the clinical outcome compared against the T-cell fraction measured by TCR beta sequencing. Histopathological grading of tumor-infiltrating lymphocytes was compared with the T-cell fraction derived from sequencing. Paper-wide results and their limitations: Progression-free survival was reportedly predicted by the tumor T-cell fraction independently of age, mitotic rate, ulceration and thickness. An effective T-cell-mediated antitumor response in primary melanoma was presented by the authors only as a suggestion rather than as a demonstrated mechanism. Adding T-cell fraction to tumor thickness reportedly improved progression-free survival prediction more than adding any other histopathological variable. Protection appeared to be conferred by a T-cell fraction above 20% regardless of ulceration status, mitotic rate or nodal disease.

The CDR3 covers 13 residues, taking in both the cysteine and the phenylalanine. Of all the DNA, just the CDR3 is kept, 39 bases in frame from base 1. V drops 0 bases and J drops 3 bases, leaving 4 bases in between. Via the germline V gene, CDR1 is KGHSH and CDR2 LQKENI. Each patient's primary melanoma had been surgically resected and was viewed as potentially curable, though still at risk of metastatic recurrence. Libraries were built with the immunoSEQ multiplex PCR assay. Primary melanoma tumor tissue underwent high-throughput sequencing of the T-cell receptor beta chain. On the authors' methods: Repertoire analyses included TCRB CDR3 sharing between samples and the distribution of insertions and deletions. The predictive value of the T-cell fraction was ranked against histopathological variables by a gradient-boosted model. TCRdb limited this immuneACCESS table to in-frame rearrangements with V and J called. A share of clones is missing; checked studies link under half to unresolved V genes, and the rest is unexplained. D and trimming come from the DNA, and the V and J calls and clone size come from that table. The table for this sample lists 600 or so clones; 72% of them were counted only once. Roughly an eighth of the sample comes from the top ten.

With regard to this clone: It has no known antigen specificity. Nothing much larger sits one base from this clone, and base qualities are not available.

This chain joins TRBV18 to TRBJ2-3; no D gene call is confident. This sequence was found in a human donor with melanoma. The sequencing input was melanoma tumor tissue. The nucleotide sequence is TGTGCCAGCTCACCACCTCTGACAGATACGCAGTATTTT. It translates to CASSPPLTDTQYF. Joined to the reference TRBV18 and TRBJ2-3 proteins, this CDR3 gives the full variable domain: NAGVMQNPRHLVRRRGQEARLRCSPMKGHSHVYWYRQLPEEGLKFMVYLQKENIIDESGMPKERFSAEFPKEGPSILRIQQVVRGDSAAYFCASSPPLTDTQYFGPGTRLTVL.